This T cell receptor beta chain came from a study of blood T cells in healthy people across ages. Overall study findings and caveats: Unsorted PBMC material precluded a definitive naive versus antigen-experienced comparison.

Primers used in a second PCR of about 6 to 11 cycles were a sample-barcoded 5' primer and a J-beta primer mix. One entry per CDR3 protein results from TCRdb running MiXCR on the 5' RACE reads. The repertoire has around 1.5 million distinct CDR3 sequences, 35% to 45% of them found once; the top ten carry 7% to 9%. CDR3 length: 16 residues. The V end lost 5 bases, the J end lost 0 bases, and 15 bases lay between the germline ends. Per the germline V gene, CDR1 is MNHEY and CDR2 is SMNVEV (reference sequence). This clonotype has just a few counts. What it binds is not known. The sequence came from a woman between 18 and 30 years old in good health. J is TRBJ2-3 and V is TRBV27; D is perhaps TRBD2 (5 bases). The specimen was blood. The CDR3 loop reads CASSAGRGYSTDTQYF. CDR3 bases: TGTGCCAGCAGTGCCGGACGGGGATATAGCACAGATACGCAGTATTTT.